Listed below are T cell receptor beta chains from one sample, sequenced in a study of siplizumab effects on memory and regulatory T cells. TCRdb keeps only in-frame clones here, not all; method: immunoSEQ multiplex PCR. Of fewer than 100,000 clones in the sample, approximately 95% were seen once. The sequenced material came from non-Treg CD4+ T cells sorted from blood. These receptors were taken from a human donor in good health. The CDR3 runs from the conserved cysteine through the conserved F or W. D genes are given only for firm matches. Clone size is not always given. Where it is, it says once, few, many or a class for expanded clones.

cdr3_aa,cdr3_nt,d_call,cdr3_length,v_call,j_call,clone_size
CASSLGEGGEQYF,TGTGCCAGCAGCTTAGGCGAAGGGGGGGAGCAGTACTTC,-,13,TRBV11-3,TRBJ2-7,-
CASSLPGAPPLGQYF,TGTGCCAGTAGTCTTCCCGGGGCGCCGCCCCTGGGGCAGTATTTT,-,15,TRBV19,TRBJ2-3,once
CASRKGISNQPQHF,TGCGCCAGCAGGAAGGGCATTAGCAATCAGCCCCAGCATTTT,-,14,TRBV10-1,TRBJ1-5,-
CASSWGPPAEGYTF,TGTGCCAGCAGCTGGGGGCCGCCGGCAGAGGGCTACACCTTC,-,14,TRBV5-5,TRBJ1-2,once
CASSQVWGSGNTIYF,TGTGCCAGCAGTCAGGTCTGGGGCAGTGGAAACACCATATATTTT,-,15,TRBV6-5,TRBJ1-3,-
CASSLGGYGYTF,TGTGCCAGCAGTTTGGGGGGGTACGGCTACACCTTC,-,12,TRBV6-5,TRBJ1-2,-
CASSLGGTSGVYEQYF,TGTGCCAGCAGCTTAGGAGGGACTAGCGGGGTCTACGAGCAGTACTTC,TRBD2,16,TRBV7-6,TRBJ2-7,-
CASRTGQGLGEQYF,TGTGCCAGCAGGACCGGACAGGGGCTTGGGGAGCAGTACTTC,TRBD1,14,TRBV5-5,TRBJ2-7,-
CASSPRTSGNNEQFF,TGTGCCAGCTCACCAAGGACTAGCGGGAACAATGAGCAGTTCTTC,TRBD2,15,TRBV18,TRBJ2-1,-
CATSRDLTGNTGELFF,TGTGCCACCAGCAGAGATCTCACGGGAAACACCGGGGAGCTGTTTTTT,-,16,TRBV15,TRBJ2-2,-
CASSKALAGGPGSYEQYF,TGTGCCAGCAGCAAAGCGCTAGCGGGGGGACCTGGTTCCTACGAGCAGTACTTC,-,18,TRBV21-1,TRBJ2-7,-
CASSLIGNTEAFF,TGTGCCAGCAGCTTAATAGGAAACACTGAAGCTTTCTTT,-,13,TRBV11-2,TRBJ1-1,-
CASSPQRVPNEQFF,TGTGCCAGCAGCCCACAGCGGGTTCCAAATGAGCAGTTCTTC,-,14,TRBV7-8,TRBJ2-1,-
CASSVEGAGELFF,TGTGCCAGCAGTGTGGAGGGCGCCGGGGAGCTGTTTTTT,-,13,TRBV6-6,TRBJ2-2,-
CASSLEGGANTEAFF,TGCGCCAGCAGCTTGGAGGGGGGCGCGAACACTGAAGCTTTCTTT,-,15,TRBV5-1,TRBJ1-1,once
CASSLFRDTQYF,TGTGCCAGCAGCCTCTTCCGTGATACGCAGTATTTT,-,12,TRBV14,TRBJ2-3,-
CASSLSDTQYF,TGTGCCAGCAGCTTAAGTGATACGCAGTATTTT,-,11,TRBV11-2,TRBJ2-3,-
CSGQGANYGYTF,TGCAGCGGACAGGGGGCTAACTATGGCTACACCTTC,TRBD1,12,TRBV29-1,TRBJ1-2,once
CARGTGGFDTEAFF,TGTGCCCGCGGGACAGGGGGATTTGACACTGAAGCTTTCTTT,TRBD1,14,TRBV30,TRBJ1-1,-
CASSLASAGGAFF,TGTGCCAGCAGCTTGGCGTCCGCGGGGGGAGCTTTCTTT,-,13,TRBV5-4,TRBJ1-1,-
CASSYSWIRDTYNEQFF,TGTGCCAGCAGTTACTCCTGGATTCGTGATACCTACAATGAGCAGTTCTTC,-,17,TRBV2,TRBJ2-1,-
CASLSTGWGYTF,TGTGCCAGCCTCTCAACGGGATGGGGCTACACCTTC,-,12,TRBV25-1,TRBJ1-2,-
CASRGGTRETQYF,TGTGCCAGCAGGGGAGGGACAAGAGAGACCCAGTACTTC,-,13,TRBV6-5,TRBJ2-5,-
CASSELAGGYGQFF,TGTGCCAGCAGTGAACTAGCGGGGGGGTATGGGCAGTTCTTC,TRBD2,14,TRBV6-1,TRBJ2-1,-
CASWGYRGNEKLFF,TGTGCCAGCTGGGGGTACCGCGGCAATGAAAAACTGTTTTTT,-,14,TRBV6-6,TRBJ1-4,-
CASSLGRGGSYGYTF,TGTGCCAGCAGTTTAGGCAGGGGAGGTTCCTATGGCTACACCTTC,-,15,TRBV27,TRBJ1-2,-
CASSDRAGANVLTF,TGTGCCAGTAGCGACAGGGCTGGGGCCAACGTCCTGACTTTC,TRBD1,14,TRBV19,TRBJ2-6,-
CSVYGGNYGYTF,TGCAGCGTTTACGGGGGGAACTATGGCTACACCTTC,-,12,TRBV29-1,TRBJ1-2,-
CATSRDRGGGTEAFF,TGTGCCACCAGCAGAGATAGGGGGGGAGGCACTGAAGCTTTCTTT,-,15,TRBV15,TRBJ1-1,-
CASSPGSSGNTIYF,TGTGCCAGCAGCCCAGGGAGCTCTGGAAACACCATATATTTT,-,14,TRBV14,TRBJ1-3,once
CASRAGFSSYNSPLHF,TGCGCCAGTCGGGCGGGTTTCAGCTCCTATAATTCACCCCTCCACTTT,-,16,TRBV5-1,TRBJ1-6,-
CASSGRGSSYEQYF,TGTGCCAGCAGTGGACGGGGGAGCTCCTACGAGCAGTACTTC,-,14,TRBV2,TRBJ2-7,-
CASSSSGLRWTQYF,TGTGCCAGCAGTTCCTCGGGCCTTCGTTGGACGCAGTATTTT,-,14,TRBV27,TRBJ2-3,-
CASSPGLNYGYTF,TGTGCCAGTAGTCCGGGACTCAACTATGGCTACACCTTC,-,13,TRBV19,TRBJ1-2,-
CASSSYSSLSAYNEQFF,TGTGCCAGCAGCTCTTACAGCAGCCTTAGTGCTTACAATGAGCAGTTCTTC,-,17,TRBV7-8,TRBJ2-1,-
CSASQVNEQYF,TGCAGTGCTTCGCAGGTGAACGAGCAGTACTTC,-,11,TRBV20-1,TRBJ2-7,-
CASSHGTGGSDETQYF,TGTGCCAGCAGCCATGGGACAGGGGGAAGTGATGAGACCCAGTACTTC,TRBD1,16,TRBV4-2,TRBJ2-5,-
CASSRGWSTDTQYF,TGTGCCAGCAGCCGCGGTTGGAGCACAGATACGCAGTATTTT,-,14,TRBV7-8,TRBJ2-3,-
CASSLGQNTGELFF,TGTGCCAGCAGCTTGGGACAGAACACCGGGGAGCTGTTTTTT,-,14,TRBV5-4,TRBJ2-2,-